This is a list of T cell receptor beta chains from one sample in a study of T cells in Graves' hyperthyroidism and ophthalmopathy. Via MiXCR, TCRdb re-called the multiplex PCR reads, giving one row per CDR3 protein. This sample has 650,000 to 750,000 distinct CDR3 sequences; around 13% occur once, and the top ten carry 10%. Material for sequencing was blood. These receptors came from a woman aged 18-29 years with Graves' hyperthyroidism. The CDR3 runs from the conserved cysteine through the conserved F or W. The order of the fields is clone size, J gene, V gene, D gene, CDR3 protein, CDR3 DNA. A D gene is named only where the DNA matches it firmly. Only some rows state a clone size, as once, few, many or a class for expanded clones.

clone_size: few
j_call: TRBJ2-3
v_call: TRBV30
d_call: .
cdr3_aa: CAWTSGQRFGTDTQYF
cdr3_nt: TGTGCCTGGACTAGTGGGCAGAGATTTGGCACAGATACGCAGTATTTT

clone_size: few
j_call: TRBJ1-4
v_call: TRBV2
d_call: .
cdr3_aa: CASSEAPLVATNEKLFF
cdr3_nt: TGTGCCAGCAGTGAAGCTCCCCTGGTTGCAACTAATGAAAAACTGTTTTTT

clone_size: many
j_call: TRBJ2-5
v_call: TRBV11-2
d_call: TRBD1
cdr3_aa: CASSPSTGGTKETQYF
cdr3_nt: TGTGCCAGCAGCCCCTCCACAGGGGGCACAAAAGAGACCCAGTACTTC

clone_size: .
j_call: TRBJ1-6
v_call: TRBV5-1
d_call: .
cdr3_aa: CASSLVGQINSPLHF
cdr3_nt: TGCGCCAGCAGCTTGGTCGGACAGATAAATTCACCCCTCCACTTT

clone_size: few
j_call: TRBJ2-2
v_call: TRBV20-1
d_call: .
cdr3_aa: CSAREVGAGELFF
cdr3_nt: TGCAGTGCTAGGGAGGTCGGGGCGGGGGAGCTGTTTTTT

clone_size: many
j_call: TRBJ2-1
v_call: TRBV29-1
d_call: .
cdr3_aa: CSVEELKGRNEQFF
cdr3_nt: TGCAGCGTTGAAGAACTGAAGGGTCGCAATGAGCAGTTCTTC

clone_size: few
j_call: TRBJ2-1
v_call: TRBV10-1
d_call: .
cdr3_aa: CASSQLRAYNEQFF
cdr3_nt: TGCGCCAGCAGCCAACTACGGGCCTACAATGAGCAGTTCTTC

clone_size: .
j_call: TRBJ2-1
v_call: TRBV6-2/TRBV6-3
d_call: TRBD2
cdr3_aa: CASSYSSASGSRNEQFF
cdr3_nt: TGTGCCAGCAGTTACTCGTCTGCTAGCGGGAGTCGCAATGAGCAGTTCTTC

clone_size: .
j_call: TRBJ2-7
v_call: TRBV19
d_call: .
cdr3_aa: CASSIGKGEIPYEQYF
cdr3_nt: TGTGCCAGTAGTATCGGAAAGGGGGAGATTCCCTACGAGCAGTACTTC

clone_size: few
j_call: TRBJ2-3
v_call: TRBV4-3
d_call: TRBD1
cdr3_aa: CASSQYRGRPDTQYF
cdr3_nt: TGCGCCAGCAGCCAGTACAGGGGGCGCCCAGATACGCAGTATTTT

clone_size: many
j_call: TRBJ2-5
v_call: TRBV6-2/TRBV6-3
d_call: TRBD1
cdr3_aa: CASSFTTGAQYF
cdr3_nt: TGTGCCAGCAGTTTCACGACAGGGGCCCAGTACTTC

clone_size: few
j_call: TRBJ1-3
v_call: TRBV15
d_call: .
cdr3_aa: CATSSDWSSGNTIYF
cdr3_nt: TGTGCCACCAGCAGTGACTGGAGCTCTGGAAACACCATATATTTT

clone_size: .
j_call: TRBJ2-7
v_call: TRBV19
d_call: TRBD1
cdr3_aa: CASSDRDRPLFYEQYF
cdr3_nt: TGTGCCAGTAGTGACCGGGACAGGCCGCTCTTCTACGAGCAGTACTTC

clone_size: many
j_call: TRBJ1-5
v_call: TRBV20-1
d_call: .
cdr3_aa: CSAADTYSNQPQHF
cdr3_nt: TGCAGTGCAGCCGACACTTATAGCAATCAGCCCCAGCATTTT

clone_size: .
j_call: TRBJ1-6
v_call: TRBV7-9
d_call: .
cdr3_aa: CASSFHPGPEYNSPLHF
cdr3_nt: TGTGCCAGCAGCTTCCATCCCGGACCCGAATATAATTCACCCCTCCACTTT

clone_size: few
j_call: TRBJ2-7
v_call: TRBV12-3/TRBV12-4
d_call: TRBD1
cdr3_aa: CASSSGTDRREYEQYF
cdr3_nt: TGTGCCAGCAGTTCCGGGACAGACCGTCGCGAATACGAGCAGTACTTC

clone_size: .
j_call: TRBJ1-1
v_call: TRBV11-2
d_call: .
cdr3_aa: CASSLMRAQAFF
cdr3_nt: TGTGCCAGCAGCTTGATGAGGGCGCAGGCTTTCTTT

clone_size: .
j_call: TRBJ2-1
v_call: TRBV10-3
d_call: TRBD2
cdr3_aa: CAISDAGSGSPYNEQFF
cdr3_nt: TGTGCCATCAGTGACGCGGGGAGCGGGAGTCCGTACAATGAGCAGTTCTTC

clone_size: many
j_call: TRBJ2-7
v_call: TRBV7-9
d_call: .
cdr3_aa: CASSLAGSYEQYF
cdr3_nt: TGTGCCAGCAGTTTGGCAGGGTCCTACGAGCAGTACTTC

clone_size: many
j_call: TRBJ2-3
v_call: TRBV6-2/TRBV6-3
d_call: TRBD1
cdr3_aa: CASSYTPGTGKDTQYF
cdr3_nt: TGTGCCAGCAGTTACACTCCTGGGACAGGGAAAGATACGCAGTATTTT

clone_size: .
j_call: TRBJ1-1
v_call: TRBV20-1
d_call: .
cdr3_aa: CSARDGEGVNTVAFF
cdr3_nt: TGCAGTGCTAGAGATGGAGAGGGTGTGAACACTGTAGCTTTCTTT

clone_size: few
j_call: TRBJ1-2
v_call: TRBV10-3
d_call: .
cdr3_aa: CAISESGGYGYTF
cdr3_nt: TGTGCCATCAGTGAGTCAGGGGGCTATGGCTACACCTTC

clone_size: .
j_call: TRBJ1-6
v_call: TRBV9
d_call: .
cdr3_aa: CASSVDRDPYNSPLHF
cdr3_nt: TGTGCCAGCAGCGTAGATAGAGATCCCTATAATTCACCCCTCCACTTT

clone_size: .
j_call: TRBJ2-5
v_call: TRBV25-1
d_call: .
cdr3_aa: CASSESRRSDAVETQYF
cdr3_nt: TGTGCCAGCAGTGAATCCCGAAGGAGCGATGCGGTCGAGACCCAGTACTTC

clone_size: many
j_call: TRBJ2-1
v_call: TRBV2
d_call: .
cdr3_aa: CASRRVDEQFF
cdr3_nt: TGTGCCAGCAGAAGGGTCGATGAGCAGTTCTTC

clone_size: many
j_call: TRBJ2-3
v_call: TRBV6-2/TRBV6-3
d_call: .
cdr3_aa: CASIRGDQSTDTQYF
cdr3_nt: TGTGCCAGCATCAGGGGGGACCAAAGCACAGATACGCAGTATTTT

clone_size: many
j_call: TRBJ2-5
v_call: TRBV3-1
d_call: TRBD1
cdr3_aa: CASSQASTGGRETQYF
cdr3_nt: TGTGCCAGCAGCCAAGCCTCGACAGGGGGTAGAGAGACCCAGTACTTC

clone_size: .
j_call: TRBJ1-2
v_call: TRBV9
d_call: .
cdr3_aa: CASSDLDVYGYTF
cdr3_nt: TGTGCCAGCAGCGATCTGGACGTCTATGGCTACACCTTC

clone_size: few
j_call: TRBJ1-3
v_call: TRBV20-1
d_call: .
cdr3_aa: CSARGEDLSGNTIYF
cdr3_nt: TGCAGTGCTAGAGGCGAAGACCTCTCTGGAAACACCATATATTTT

clone_size: many
j_call: TRBJ2-3
v_call: TRBV7-9
d_call: TRBD1
cdr3_aa: CASSSRDRGSDTQYF
cdr3_nt: TGTGCCAGCAGCTCCCGGGACAGGGGATCAGATACGCAGTATTTT

clone_size: few
j_call: TRBJ1-1
v_call: TRBV27
d_call: TRBD1
cdr3_aa: CASSPGTGSISAEAFF
cdr3_nt: TGTGCCAGCAGTCCAGGGACAGGGAGCATTAGCGCTGAAGCTTTCTTT

clone_size: many
j_call: TRBJ2-7
v_call: TRBV2
d_call: TRBD2
cdr3_aa: CASSETRGLKKAYEQYF
cdr3_nt: TGTGCCAGCAGTGAAACTAGGGGACTAAAAAAAGCCTACGAGCAGTACTTC

clone_size: many
j_call: TRBJ2-3
v_call: TRBV29-1
d_call: .
cdr3_aa: CSVASGTDTQYF
cdr3_nt: TGCAGCGTTGCCAGCGGCACAGATACGCAGTATTTT

clone_size: few
j_call: TRBJ2-5
v_call: TRBV6-2/TRBV6-3
d_call: TRBD2
cdr3_aa: CASSPSGTSVLVETQYF
cdr3_nt: TGTGCCAGCAGCCCCTCCGGGACTAGCGTACTAGTAGAGACCCAGTACTTC

clone_size: many
j_call: TRBJ1-2
v_call: TRBV28
d_call: .
cdr3_aa: CASSPTGTYGYTF
cdr3_nt: TGTGCCAGCAGCCCCACAGGGACCTATGGCTACACCTTC

clone_size: few
j_call: TRBJ2-5
v_call: TRBV11-2
d_call: .
cdr3_aa: CASSLQTNKETQYF
cdr3_nt: TGTGCCAGCAGCTTACAGACAAATAAAGAGACCCAGTACTTC

clone_size: many
j_call: TRBJ2-5
v_call: TRBV20-1
d_call: TRBD2
cdr3_aa: CSARLRLAGGPRQETQYF
cdr3_nt: TGCAGTGCCCGCCTGAGGTTAGCGGGAGGGCCGAGGCAAGAGACCCAGTACTTC

clone_size: many
j_call: TRBJ1-6
v_call: TRBV28
d_call: TRBD1
cdr3_aa: CASSPQLDRGLFPLHF
cdr3_nt: TGTGCCAGCAGTCCTCAACTGGACAGGGGCCTTTTTCCCCTCCACTTT

clone_size: many
j_call: TRBJ1-2
v_call: TRBV20-1
d_call: .
cdr3_aa: CSAVRRDGYTF
cdr3_nt: TGCAGTGCTGTAAGACGGGATGGCTACACCTTC

clone_size: many
j_call: TRBJ2-5
v_call: TRBV6-1
d_call: .
cdr3_aa: CASSAGPLRGETQYF
cdr3_nt: TGTGCCAGCAGCGCGGGACCCCTAAGGGGGGAGACCCAGTACTTC